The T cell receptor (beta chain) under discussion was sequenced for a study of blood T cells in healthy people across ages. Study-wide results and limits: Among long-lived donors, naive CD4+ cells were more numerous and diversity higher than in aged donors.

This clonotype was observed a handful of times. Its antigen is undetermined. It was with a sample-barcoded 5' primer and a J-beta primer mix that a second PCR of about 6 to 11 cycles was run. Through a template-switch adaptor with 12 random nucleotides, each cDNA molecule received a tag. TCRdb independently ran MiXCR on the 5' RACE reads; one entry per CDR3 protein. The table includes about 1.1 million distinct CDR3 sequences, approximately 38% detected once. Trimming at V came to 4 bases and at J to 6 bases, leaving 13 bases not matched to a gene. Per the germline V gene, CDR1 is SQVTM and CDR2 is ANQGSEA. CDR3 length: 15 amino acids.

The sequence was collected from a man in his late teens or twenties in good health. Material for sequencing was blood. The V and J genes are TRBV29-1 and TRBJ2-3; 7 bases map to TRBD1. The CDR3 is CSVAWDSGFFDTQYF. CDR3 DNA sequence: TGCAGCGTTGCGTGGGACAGTGGATTTTTTGATACGCAGTATTTT.